This T cell receptor (beta chain) was found in a study of CD8 T cells in ankylosing spondylitis. Overall study findings and caveats: Roughly eight highly homologous variants formed a TCR beta motif that appeared characteristic of ankylosing spondylitis blood. Clones linked to disease were reported to show significant enrichment in matched ankylosing spondylitis synovial fluid.

V was trimmed by 6 bases and J by 5 bases, leaving 14 bases between them. This CDR3 contains 14 residues. TCRdb re-analysed the 5' RACE reads in MiXCR, keeping a single row per CDR3 protein. The sample comprises a few hundred thousand distinct CDR3 sequences, around 11% of which are singletons, and approximately 6.6% rests with the top ten. For this clonotype: Its antigen is unidentified. A much larger clonotype is one base distant, so this may be a read error.

The material sequenced was blood, either unsorted or a sorted T cell fraction (not recorded which). V usage is TRBV12-3 or TRBV12-4 and J usage is TRBJ2-1; D ambiguous. The TCR originated in a male donor with ankylosing spondylitis or in good health (not recorded which). CDR3 coding DNA: TGTGCCAGCAGACCGAAGGACCACCACAATGAGCAGTTCTTC. Encoded protein: CASRPKDHHNEQFF.